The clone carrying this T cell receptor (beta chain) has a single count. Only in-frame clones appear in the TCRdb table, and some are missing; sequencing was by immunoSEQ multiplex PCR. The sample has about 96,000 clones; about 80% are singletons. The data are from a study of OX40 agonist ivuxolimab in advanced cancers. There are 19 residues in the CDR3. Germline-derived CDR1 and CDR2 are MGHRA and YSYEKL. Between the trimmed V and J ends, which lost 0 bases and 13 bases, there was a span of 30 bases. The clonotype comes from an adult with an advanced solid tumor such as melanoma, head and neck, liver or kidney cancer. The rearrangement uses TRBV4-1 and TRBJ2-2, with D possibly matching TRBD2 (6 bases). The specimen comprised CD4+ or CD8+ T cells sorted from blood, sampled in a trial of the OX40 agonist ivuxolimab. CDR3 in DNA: TGCGCCAGCAGCCAAGAGCCCTTGGGGGGAACATCAAGTCGAGATGCGCTGTTTTTT. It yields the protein CASSQEPLGGTSSRDALFF.